These T cell receptor beta chains were read from a single sample in a study of tumor and adjacent non-tumor tissue in lung cancer. A single record per CDR3 protein comes from TCRdb applying MiXCR to the multiplex PCR reads. The sample has 75,000 to 80,000 distinct CDR3 sequences, 65% to 90% seen once. Sequenced material: lung tumor tissue. All receptors come from a woman aged 45-60 years with non-small cell lung cancer. Each CDR3 is given with its conserved first and last residue. A D gene is named only where the DNA matches it firmly.

V,J,D,CDR3
TRBV20-1,TRBJ2-7,TRBD2,CSASTGGLREYEHYF
TRBV20-1,TRBJ2-7,NA,CSARDSWRTSYEQYF
TRBV6-1,TRBJ2-1,NA,CASSEEWGTSYNELFF
TRBV6-2/TRBV6-3,TRBJ1-1,NA,CVSRYALAPRGTEAFF
TRBV6-2/TRBV6-3,TRBJ2-7,TRBD2,CASSFRGGRASIHEQYF
TRBV20-1,TRBJ2-3,NA,CSAVQGPDTLYF
TRBV4-3,TRBJ2-3,TRBD1,CTSRQSDRADTQYF
TRBV20-1,TRBJ1-1,NA,CNARDSGQGSMNTEAFF
TRBV12-3/TRBV12-4,TRBJ2-7,NA,CASSKYGEPYEQYF
TRBV4-1,TRBJ1-2,NA,CASSQDQGPWGYTF
TRBV25-1,TRBJ2-5,NA,CASSEYSCSSRQTQYF
TRBV12-3/TRBV12-4,TRBJ2-7,NA,CASRQDSCEQYF
TRBV12-3/TRBV12-4,TRBJ2-6,NA,CASTLRGGGGANVLSF
TRBV5-1,TRBJ2-5,TRBD1,CASSLWTGEETQYF
TRBV11-2,TRBJ2-7,NA,CASSPLACGSYEQYF
TRBV20-1,TRBJ1-5,TRBD1,CSATPARGQVNQPQHF
TRBV6-1,TRBJ1-5,NA,CASGNVTNQPQHF
TRBV11-2,TRBJ2-7,NA,CTRSFGTGVTYEQYF
TRBV29-1,TRBJ1-1,NA,CSVVFGRGEEEAFF
TRBV4-1,TRBJ2-3,NA,CASSQGLSSTDTQYF
TRBV11-2,TRBJ2-1,NA,CATNKGGGGYNEQFF
TRBV20-1,TRBJ1-2,NA,CSASPHGRGGGYTF
TRBV28,TRBJ2-7,NA,CASSFLTRGFNEQYF
TRBV20-1,TRBJ2-1,TRBD1,CGANPGQDHNEQFF
TRBV6-2/TRBV6-3,TRBJ1-1,NA,CASRHRVFGEAFF
TRBV4-2,TRBJ2-2,NA,CASTQEWKENTWELFF
TRBV10-3,TRBJ2-3,NA,CVISDRGQSTDTQYF
TRBV29-1,TRBJ2-3,NA,CSHRISTYTQYF
TRBV6-1,TRBJ2-1,NA,CANSAAEAINGQFF
TRBV10-3,TRBJ2-3,NA,CAISEGSGSTDTQYF
TRBV29-1,TRBJ1-1,NA,CGVLTGTEAFF
TRBV4-2,TRBJ1-2,NA,CASSQDLEGTYDYTF
TRBV5-6,TRBJ2-1,NA,CASCFYGTVQPEYNEQFF
TRBV6-1,TRBJ1-2,NA,CAGSERPSSYGYTF
TRBV28,TRBJ1-6,NA,CASNEQGSPLHF
TRBV24-1,TRBJ2-1,NA,CATSEASSRSYSEQFF
TRBV4-3,TRBJ2-6,NA,CASSQDTGLFGANVLTF
TRBV29-1,TRBJ2-5,TRBD1,CSVESQGDWQTLYF
TRBV6-6,NA,NA,CAGSSGNPPGTQFF
TRBV6-1,TRBJ2-2,NA,CASRLDGHTGDLFF
TRBV6-1,TRBJ2-7,NA,CASSYRDRIYEQHF
TRBV19,TRBJ2-7,NA,CVSSGSGYEQYF
TRBV4-3,TRBJ2-7,TRBD2,CASNPRLAGGAGEHYF
TRBV11-2,TRBJ2-6,NA,CASSSTDRQPSGANVLTF
TRBV11-2,NA,NA,CACSLRPDQPQYF
TRBV25-1,TRBJ2-3,NA,CASAQFPSTDTQYF
TRBV4-1,TRBJ2-5,TRBD1,CASGQGVSGTQYF
TRBV11-1,TRBJ2-3,NA,CASIGTAMDTQYF